This T cell receptor (beta chain) appears in the sequencing data of a study of CD8 T cells in Susac syndrome. Study context: There were Susac syndrome patients who were therapy-naive at blood draw, others on corticosteroids, and others on intravenous immunoglobulin alone.

V was pared by 1 base and J by 7 bases, with 2 bases between. The CDR3 sequence is 12 residues long. CDR1 is LGHDT and CDR2 is YNNKEL in the germline V gene (reference sequence). Random hexamers were used to reverse transcribe an amount of roughly 0.5 to 1 ug RNA. TCRdb reprocessed the immunoSEQ multiplex PCR reads via MiXCR and lists one record per CDR3 protein. The table lists approximately 74,000 distinct CDR3 sequences, just over 90% of them singletons, with about 0.52% in the top ten. Sequencing of TCR beta was undertaken in CD8+ and CD4+ T cells derived from blood. The TCR originated in a human donor with Susac syndrome. What was sequenced was CD4+ T cells from PBMCs. The V and J genes are TRBV3-1 and TRBJ1-6, with D uncertain. CDR3 coding DNA: TGTGCCAGCAGCCAAGGGAATTCACCCCTCCACTTT. Its protein product is CASSQGNSPLHF.